The sequence of this T cell receptor beta chain was determined in a study of blood T cell repertoires in COVID-19. Across the whole study: Specimens from acute and convalescent COVID-19 originated in the United States, Italy and Spain. Sources were T cells, B-cell-depleted T cells, or PBMCs; the material itself was cDNA or gDNA.

Data came from immunoSEQ multiplex PCR; TCRdb stores just in-frame clones and leaves some out. The repertoire holds about 240,000 clones, with approximately 86% as singletons. Unmatched junction bases numbered 9, after V lost 7 bases and J lost 7 bases. This CDR3 contains 14 residues. Germline CDR1 reads LNHDA; CDR2 reads SQIVND (reference sequence). The receptor comes from a man in his 60s who had recovered from COVID-19. Source material: peripheral blood. The rearrangement links TRBV19 to TRBJ1-5; the match to TRBD1 covers 8 bases. CDR3 nucleotide sequence: TGTGCCAGTAATTCGCCAGGGGGCGGCCAGCCCCAGCATTTT. Its protein is CASNSPGGGQPQHF.